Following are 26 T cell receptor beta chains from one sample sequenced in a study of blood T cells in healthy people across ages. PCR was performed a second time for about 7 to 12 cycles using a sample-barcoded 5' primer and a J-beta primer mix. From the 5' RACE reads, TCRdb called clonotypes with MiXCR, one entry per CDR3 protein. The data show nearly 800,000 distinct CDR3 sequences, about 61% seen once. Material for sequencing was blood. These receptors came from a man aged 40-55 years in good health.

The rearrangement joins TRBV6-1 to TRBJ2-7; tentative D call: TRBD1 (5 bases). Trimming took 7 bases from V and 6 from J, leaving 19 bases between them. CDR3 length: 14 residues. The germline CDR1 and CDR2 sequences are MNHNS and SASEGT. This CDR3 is CASKEFDRSGEQYF. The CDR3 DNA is TGTGCCAGCAAGGAGTTCGACAGATCGGGCGAGCAGTACTTC.

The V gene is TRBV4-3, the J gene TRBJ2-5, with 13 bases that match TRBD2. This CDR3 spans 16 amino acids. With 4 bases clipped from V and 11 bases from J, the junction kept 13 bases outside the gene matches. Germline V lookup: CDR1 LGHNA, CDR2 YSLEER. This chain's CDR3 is CASSLEGLAGRNEQYF. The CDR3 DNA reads TGCGCCAGCAGCCTTGAGGGACTAGCGGGACGCAATGAGCAGTACTTC.

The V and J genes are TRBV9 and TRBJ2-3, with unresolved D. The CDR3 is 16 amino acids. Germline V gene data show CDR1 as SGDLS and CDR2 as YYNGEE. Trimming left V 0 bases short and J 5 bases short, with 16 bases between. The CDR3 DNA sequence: TGTGCCAGCAGCGTAGCTCAAGAAGGTTTGCTAGATACGCAGTATTTT. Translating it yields CASSVAQEGLLDTQYF.

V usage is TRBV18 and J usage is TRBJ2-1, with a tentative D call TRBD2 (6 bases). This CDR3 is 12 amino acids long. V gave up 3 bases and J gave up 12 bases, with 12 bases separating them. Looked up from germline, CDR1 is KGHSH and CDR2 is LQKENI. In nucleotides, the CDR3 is TGTGCCAGCTCACCGACGGACTATTGGCAGTTCTTC. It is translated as CASSPTDYWQFF.

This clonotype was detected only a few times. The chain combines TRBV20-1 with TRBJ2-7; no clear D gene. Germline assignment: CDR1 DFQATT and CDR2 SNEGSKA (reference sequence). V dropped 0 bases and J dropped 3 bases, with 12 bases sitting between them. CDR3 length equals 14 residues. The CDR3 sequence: CSAREPEINYEQYF. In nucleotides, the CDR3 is TGCAGTGCTAGAGAGCCAGAAATAAACTACGAGCAGTACTTC.

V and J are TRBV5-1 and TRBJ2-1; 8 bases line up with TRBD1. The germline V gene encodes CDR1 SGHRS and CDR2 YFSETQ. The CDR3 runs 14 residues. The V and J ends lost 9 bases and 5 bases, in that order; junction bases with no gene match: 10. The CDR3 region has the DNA TGCGCCAAATCGGGACAGGAGAGAAACAATGAGCAGTTCTTC. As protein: CAKSGQERNNEQFF.

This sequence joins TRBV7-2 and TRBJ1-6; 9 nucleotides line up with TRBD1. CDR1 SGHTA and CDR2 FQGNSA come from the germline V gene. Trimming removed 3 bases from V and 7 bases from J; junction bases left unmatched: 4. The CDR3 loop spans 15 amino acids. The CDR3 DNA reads TGTGCCAGCAGCTTCGCGGGACAGGGCAATTCACCCCTCCACTTT. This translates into CASSFAGQGNSPLHF.

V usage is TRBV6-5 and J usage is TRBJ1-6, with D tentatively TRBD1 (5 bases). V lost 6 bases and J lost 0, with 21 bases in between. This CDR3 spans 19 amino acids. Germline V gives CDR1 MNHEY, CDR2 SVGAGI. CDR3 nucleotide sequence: TGTGCCAGCAGCTATACAGATACGGCAGGGACCTCCTATAATTCACCCCTCCACTTT. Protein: CASSYTDTAGTSYNSPLHF.

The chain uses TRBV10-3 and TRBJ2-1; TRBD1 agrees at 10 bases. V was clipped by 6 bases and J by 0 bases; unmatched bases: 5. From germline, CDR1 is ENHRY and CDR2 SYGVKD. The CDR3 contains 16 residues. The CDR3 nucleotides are TGTGCCATCAGAAGACAGGGGGCCAGCTCCTACAATGAGCAGTTCTTC. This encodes CAIRRQGASSYNEQFF.

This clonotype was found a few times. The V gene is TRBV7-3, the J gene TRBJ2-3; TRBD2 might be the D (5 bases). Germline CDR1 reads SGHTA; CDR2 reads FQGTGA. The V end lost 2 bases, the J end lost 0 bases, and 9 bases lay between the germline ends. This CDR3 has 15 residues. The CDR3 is CASSLYGGSTDTQYF. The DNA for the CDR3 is TGTGCCAGCAGCTTATACGGCGGGAGCACAGATACGCAGTATTTT.

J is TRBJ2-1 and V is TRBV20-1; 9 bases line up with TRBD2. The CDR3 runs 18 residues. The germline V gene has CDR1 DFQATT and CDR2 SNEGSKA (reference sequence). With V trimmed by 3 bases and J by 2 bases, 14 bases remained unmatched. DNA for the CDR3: TGCAGTGCTAGCGGGGGTTATGCGGGAGGGCGGACCTACAATGAGCAGTTCTTC. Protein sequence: CSASGGYAGGRTYNEQFF.

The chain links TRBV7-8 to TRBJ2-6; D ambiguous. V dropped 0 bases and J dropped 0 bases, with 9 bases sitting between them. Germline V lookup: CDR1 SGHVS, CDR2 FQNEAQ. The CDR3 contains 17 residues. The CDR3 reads CASSLAPAPSGANVLTF. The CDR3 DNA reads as TGTGCCAGCAGCTTAGCCCCGGCCCCCTCTGGGGCCAACGTCCTGACTTTC.

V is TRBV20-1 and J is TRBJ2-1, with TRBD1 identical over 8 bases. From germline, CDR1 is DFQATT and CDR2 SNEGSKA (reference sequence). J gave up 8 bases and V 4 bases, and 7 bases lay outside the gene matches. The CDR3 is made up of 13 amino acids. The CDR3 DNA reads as TGCAGTGCTATGAACAGGGGGACAGATGAGCAGTTCTTC. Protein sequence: CSAMNRGTDEQFF.

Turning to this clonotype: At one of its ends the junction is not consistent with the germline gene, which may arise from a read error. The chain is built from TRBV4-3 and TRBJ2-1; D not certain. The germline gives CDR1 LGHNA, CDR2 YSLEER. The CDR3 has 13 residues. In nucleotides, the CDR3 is TGCGCCAGCAGCCGAAATACGGGCAATGAGCGGTTCTTC. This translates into CASSRNTGNERFF.

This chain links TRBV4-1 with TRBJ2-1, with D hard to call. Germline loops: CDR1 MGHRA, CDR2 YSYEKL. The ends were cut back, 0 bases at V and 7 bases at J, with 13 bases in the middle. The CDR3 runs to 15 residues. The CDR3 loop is CASSQERWLANEQFF. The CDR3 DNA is TGCGCCAGCAGCCAAGAACGTTGGTTGGCGAATGAGCAGTTCTTC.

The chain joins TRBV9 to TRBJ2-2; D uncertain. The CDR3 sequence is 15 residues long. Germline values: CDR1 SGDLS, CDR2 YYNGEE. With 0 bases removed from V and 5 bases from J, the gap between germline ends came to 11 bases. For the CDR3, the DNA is TGTGCCAGCAGCGTAGGGGCAGAAAATACCGGGGAGCTGTTTTTT. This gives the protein CASSVGAENTGELFF.

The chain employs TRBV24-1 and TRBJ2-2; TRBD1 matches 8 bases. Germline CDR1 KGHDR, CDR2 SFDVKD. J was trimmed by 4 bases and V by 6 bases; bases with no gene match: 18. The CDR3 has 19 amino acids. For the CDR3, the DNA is TGTGCCACCAGTTCACAAGACAGGGGTCCTCGTCGGGGCACCGGGGAGCTGTTTTTT. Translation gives CATSSQDRGPRRGTGELFF.

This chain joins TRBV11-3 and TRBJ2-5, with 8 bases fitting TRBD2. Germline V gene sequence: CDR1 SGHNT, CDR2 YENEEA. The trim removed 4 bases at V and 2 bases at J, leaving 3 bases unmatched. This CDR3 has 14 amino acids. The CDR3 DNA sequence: TGTGCCAGCAGCTCGGGACTAGAACAAGAGACCCAGTACTTC. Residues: CASSSGLEQETQYF.

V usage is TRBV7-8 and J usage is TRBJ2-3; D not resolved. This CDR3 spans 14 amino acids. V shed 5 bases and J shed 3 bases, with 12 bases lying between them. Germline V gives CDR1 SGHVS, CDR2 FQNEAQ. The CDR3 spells CASSGWVGTDTQYF. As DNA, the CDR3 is TGTGCCAGCAGCGGATGGGTGGGTACAGATACGCAGTATTTT.

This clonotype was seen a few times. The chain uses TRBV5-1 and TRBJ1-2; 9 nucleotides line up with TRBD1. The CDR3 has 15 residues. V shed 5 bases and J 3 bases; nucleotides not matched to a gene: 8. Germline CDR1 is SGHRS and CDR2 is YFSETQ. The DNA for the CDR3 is TGCGCCAGCAGATTCGGGACAGGGAAGGACTATGGCTACACCTTC. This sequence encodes CASRFGTGKDYGYTF. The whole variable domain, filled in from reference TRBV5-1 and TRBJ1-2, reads KAGVTQTPRYLIKTRGQQVTLSCSPISGHRSVSWYQQTPGQGLQFLFEYFSETQRNKGNFPGRFSGRQFSNSRSEMNVSTLELGDSALYLCASRFGTGKDYGYTFGSGTRLTVV.

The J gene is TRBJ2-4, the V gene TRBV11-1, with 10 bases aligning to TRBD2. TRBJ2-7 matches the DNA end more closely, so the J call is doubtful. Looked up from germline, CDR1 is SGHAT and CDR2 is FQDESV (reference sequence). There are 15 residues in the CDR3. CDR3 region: CASSAGTSAPYEQYF. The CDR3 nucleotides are TGTGCCAGCAGCGCCGGGACTAGCGCACCCTACGAGCAGTACTTC.

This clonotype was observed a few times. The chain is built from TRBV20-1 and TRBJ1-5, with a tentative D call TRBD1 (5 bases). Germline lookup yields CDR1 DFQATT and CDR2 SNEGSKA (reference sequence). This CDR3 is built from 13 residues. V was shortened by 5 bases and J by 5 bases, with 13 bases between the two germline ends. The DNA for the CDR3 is TGCAGTGCTGGGGGAAAAGGGCATCAGCCCCAGCATTTT. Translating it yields CSAGGKGHQPQHF.

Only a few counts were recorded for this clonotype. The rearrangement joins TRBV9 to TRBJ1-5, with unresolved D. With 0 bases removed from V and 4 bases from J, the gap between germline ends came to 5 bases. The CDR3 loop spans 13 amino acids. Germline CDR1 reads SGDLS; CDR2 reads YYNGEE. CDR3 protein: CASSVEINQPQHF. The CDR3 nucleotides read TGTGCCAGCAGCGTAGAGATAAATCAGCCCCAGCATTTT.

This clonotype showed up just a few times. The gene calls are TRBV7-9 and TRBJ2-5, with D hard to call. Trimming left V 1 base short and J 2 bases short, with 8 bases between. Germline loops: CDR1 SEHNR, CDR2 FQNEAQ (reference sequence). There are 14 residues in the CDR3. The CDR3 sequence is CASSLDAVQETQYF. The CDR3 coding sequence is TGTGCCAGCAGCTTAGATGCGGTGCAAGAGACCCAGTACTTC.

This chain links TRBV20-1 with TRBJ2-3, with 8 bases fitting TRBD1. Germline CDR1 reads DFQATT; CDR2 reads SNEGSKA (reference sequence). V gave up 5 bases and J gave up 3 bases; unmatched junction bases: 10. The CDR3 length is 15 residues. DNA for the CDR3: TGCAGTGCTTCCCACCTCGGACAGGGAACAGATACGCAGTATTTT. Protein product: CSASHLGQGTDTQYF.

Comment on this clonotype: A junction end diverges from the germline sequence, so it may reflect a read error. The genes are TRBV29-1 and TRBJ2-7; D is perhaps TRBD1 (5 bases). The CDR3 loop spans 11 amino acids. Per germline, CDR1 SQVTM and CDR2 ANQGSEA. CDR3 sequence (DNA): TGCAGCGTTGAACTGGGGCTTGGGCAGAACTTC. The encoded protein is CSVELGLGQNF.